The entry below gives a single TCR beta chain sequence along with its context. Its antigen is still unknown. Germline trimming cut 5 bases from V and 7 bases from J; bases unmatched to any gene: 5. The CDR3 runs 15 residues. Germline V gene lookup returns CDR1 MNHEY and CDR2 SMNVEV (reference sequence). TCRdb called the reads again in MiXCR, with one record for every CDR3 protein. The table records about 920,000 distinct CDR3 sequences, 31% of them present only once. The data are from a study of T cell repertoires in cytomegalovirus infection. The overall study: HLA-B-restricted CMV epitopes that are well studied, plus recently identified HLA-C-restricted ones, were used by the study. Public TCR beta signatures provided an indication of both CMV infection and a matching HLA type.

The sample here was cultured CD8+ T cells from PBMCs, taken from culture after CMV antigen stimulation. The chain combines TRBV27 with TRBJ2-1; TRBD2 matches 13 bases. The clonotype originates from a human donor in good health (CMV status not recorded). Some clones in this sample may be carry-over from other donors' samples. The CDR3 here is CASSTSGGAKNEQFF. As DNA, the CDR3 is TGTGCCAGCAGTACTAGCGGGGGGGCCAAGAATGAGCAGTTCTTC.